The entry below gives a single T cell receptor (beta chain) sequence along with its context. Its antigen remains unidentified. No qualities accompany the bases; no much larger clone lies one base away. The sample belongs to a study of CD8 T cells in ankylosing spondylitis (TCRdb year 2017). A note on the overall study: T cell receptor beta repertoires were profiled in healthy donors and ankylosing spondylitis patients so that disease-linked TCR variants could be found. Samples of peripheral blood were taken, and for ankylosing spondylitis patients, synovial fluid was collected as well. The whole study cohort included 90 to 120 healthy donors and 20 to 25 ankylosing spondylitis patients.

Sequencing used an Illumina HiSeq 2500. TCR beta libraries were prepared by quantitative 5'-RACE with molecular barcodes. Under the source paper's analysis protocol: To identify disease-linked TCR variants, a new computational method was used, one built on a probabilistic model of VDJ rearrangement. TCRdb cleaned the public reads at Q25 with fastp, built clones with MiXCR and kept in-frame beta chains. Merged by CDR3 protein, the rows form single entries marked with the most common genes and DNA. TCRdb, rather than the study authors, made the V and J calls. The sample yields nearly 350,000 distinct CDR3 sequences; roughly 14% were counted once. The ten most abundant clones make up roughly 0.99% of the sample. Here is what the overall study found, with its caveats: Some of the motif variants had been reported before in the synovial fluid and blood of reactive arthritis patients, a finding that suggests common disease-initiation mechanisms. The disease-linked clones were reported as significantly enriched in matched synovial fluid samples from ankylosing spondylitis patients. The disease-linked clones had a CD8+ phenotype and were found at relatively low frequencies in peripheral blood. A TCR beta motif of several highly homologous amino acid variants appeared characteristic of blood from ankylosing spondylitis patients.

V and J lose 6 bases and 0 bases, and a span of 15 bases separates them. Its CDR3 holds 16 amino acids, cysteine through phenylalanine. Only the CDR3 portion is preserved as DNA: 48 bases, with reading frame beginning at the first base. Via the germline V gene, CDR1 is MNHNS and CDR2 SASEGT. The clonotype comes from a male donor with ankylosing spondylitis or in good health (not recorded which). The rearrangement joined TRBV6-1 to TRBJ1-3; the D gene is perhaps TRBD1, from 6 matching bases. Material: blood, either unsorted or a sorted T cell fraction (not recorded which). The CDR3 reads as follows: CASRGAGDPSGNTIYF. The sequenced DNA is TGTGCCAGCAGGGGGGCAGGGGATCCCTCTGGAAACACCATATATTTT.